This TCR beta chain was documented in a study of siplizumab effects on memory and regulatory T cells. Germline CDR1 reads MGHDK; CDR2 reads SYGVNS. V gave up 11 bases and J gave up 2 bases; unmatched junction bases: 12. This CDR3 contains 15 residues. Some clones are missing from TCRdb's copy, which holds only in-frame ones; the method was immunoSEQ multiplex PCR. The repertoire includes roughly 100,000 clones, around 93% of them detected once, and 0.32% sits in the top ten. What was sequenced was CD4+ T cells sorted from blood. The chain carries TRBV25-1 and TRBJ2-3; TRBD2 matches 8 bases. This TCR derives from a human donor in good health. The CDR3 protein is CASGVGAGDTDTQYF. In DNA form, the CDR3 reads TGTGCCTCAGGGGTTGGAGCGGGGGACACAGATACGCAGTATTTT.